A selection of T cell receptor beta chains follows, all from one sample in a study of monozygotic twins with cystic fibrosis. Profiling relied on immunoSEQ multiplex PCR, and the TCRdb table lists in-frame clones only, not all of them. The profile shows tens of thousands of clones, just over 95% of them singletons. The specimen was blood. The receptors shown here come from a girl aged 2 to 10 with cystic fibrosis. Each CDR3 is given without its conserved first and last residue.

CDR3aa: ATSRDQWVRGF
len: 11
j_gene: TRBJ2-1
v_gene: TRBV15

CDR3aa: ASSYQETQY
len: 9
j_gene: TRBJ2-5
v_gene: TRBV14

CDR3aa: ASSVVAGGNTEAF
len: 13
j_gene: TRBJ1-1
v_gene: TRBV6-4

CDR3aa: ASSSEETGHEKLF
len: 13
j_gene: TRBJ1-4
v_gene: TRBV7-9

CDR3aa: ASSWTSGKGDTQY
len: 13
j_gene: TRBJ2-3
v_gene: TRBV9

CDR3aa: ASSYSSGGLNEQF
len: 13
j_gene: TRBJ2-1
v_gene: TRBV4-1

CDR3aa: ASRGTANTGELF
len: 12
j_gene: TRBJ2-2
v_gene: TRBV9

CDR3aa: ARSFLGQAKCTEAF
len: 14
j_gene: TRBJ1-1
v_gene: TRBV5-3

CDR3aa: ASSPGDRGTEAF
len: 12
j_gene: TRBJ1-1
v_gene: TRBV19

CDR3aa: ASSIGTSSLLEKLF
len: 14
j_gene: TRBJ1-4
v_gene: TRBV5-1

CDR3aa: AWTRGQIYEQY
len: 11
j_gene: TRBJ2-7
v_gene: TRBV30

CDR3aa: ASSQRDDRDQPQH
len: 13
j_gene: TRBJ1-5
v_gene: TRBV4-1

CDR3aa: ASSTSGSTDTQY
len: 12
j_gene: TRBJ2-3
v_gene: TRBV6-4

CDR3aa: ATSRGNRGNQPQH
len: 13
j_gene: TRBJ1-5
v_gene: TRBV15

CDR3aa: AWSGQANTEAF
len: 11
j_gene: TRBJ1-1
v_gene: TRBV30

CDR3aa: ASSTHRTGANYGYT
len: 14
j_gene: TRBJ1-2
v_gene: TRBV11-2

CDR3aa: ASSPTGTNQPQH
len: 12
j_gene: TRBJ1-5
v_gene: TRBV7-9

CDR3aa: ASSPSGTLYEQY
len: 12
j_gene: TRBJ2-7
v_gene: TRBV6-5

CDR3aa: ASSDGTRAKNIQY
len: 13
j_gene: TRBJ2-4
v_gene: TRBV25-1

CDR3aa: ASSVHDTEAF
len: 10
j_gene: TRBJ1-1
v_gene: TRBV9

CDR3aa: ASSPFPGEGRSPGANVLT
len: 18
j_gene: TRBJ2-6
v_gene: TRBV13

CDR3aa: SVEADLGQPRYQETQY
len: 16
j_gene: TRBJ2-5
v_gene: TRBV29-1

CDR3aa: AWSTGSRGQNTEAF
len: 14
j_gene: TRBJ1-1
v_gene: TRBV30

CDR3aa: ASSLYGGGNGYT
len: 12
j_gene: TRBJ1-2
v_gene: TRBV28

CDR3aa: ASSNQGTVGYT
len: 11
j_gene: TRBJ1-2
v_gene: TRBV2

CDR3aa: ASNTGTATDTQY
len: 12
j_gene: TRBJ2-3
v_gene: TRBV2

CDR3aa: ASSTLWQGGGYT
len: 12
j_gene: TRBJ1-2
v_gene: TRBV19

CDR3aa: ASSYARGSSYEQY
len: 13
j_gene: TRBJ2-7
v_gene: TRBV6-5

CDR3aa: ASSPRDRGTGYT
len: 12
j_gene: TRBJ1-2
v_gene: TRBV9

CDR3aa: ASSFEPKSYEQY
len: 12
j_gene: TRBJ2-7
v_gene: TRBV5-4

CDR3aa: ASSYSPETQY
len: 10
j_gene: TRBJ2-5
v_gene: TRBV6-6

CDR3aa: ASISEVYATEQF
len: 12
j_gene: TRBJ2-1
v_gene: TRBV5-1

CDR3aa: ASSLGGGNEQF
len: 11
j_gene: TRBJ2-1
v_gene: TRBV11-2

CDR3aa: ASSLGTAANYGYT
len: 13
j_gene: TRBJ1-2
v_gene: TRBV7-8

CDR3aa: ASSFLQMRTDRGLGEQY
len: 17
j_gene: TRBJ2-7
v_gene: TRBV11-2

CDR3aa: ASSLGQVIGQPQH
len: 13
j_gene: TRBJ1-5
v_gene: TRBV2

CDR3aa: ASTPLGQGATEAF
len: 13
j_gene: TRBJ1-1
v_gene: TRBV11-3

CDR3aa: ASSLVADTQY
len: 10
j_gene: TRBJ2-3
v_gene: TRBV5-1

CDR3aa: ASSDPGLAGLH
len: 11
j_gene: TRBJ2-7
v_gene: TRBV10-1

CDR3aa: AWSDGKNTEAF
len: 11
j_gene: TRBJ1-1
v_gene: TRBV30

CDR3aa: ASKSGTEAF
len: 9
j_gene: TRBJ1-1
v_gene: TRBV6-5

CDR3aa: ASRVDRGDTEAF
len: 12
j_gene: TRBJ1-1
v_gene: TRBV6-4

CDR3aa: ASSDPRDRGFRSGANVLT
len: 18
j_gene: TRBJ2-6
v_gene: TRBV9

CDR3aa: AWSRTSSEQY
len: 10
j_gene: NA
v_gene: TRBV30

CDR3aa: ACTDGSSNQPQH
len: 12
j_gene: TRBJ1-5
v_gene: TRBV30

CDR3aa: ASSQGGTTEAF
len: 11
j_gene: TRBJ1-1
v_gene: TRBV18